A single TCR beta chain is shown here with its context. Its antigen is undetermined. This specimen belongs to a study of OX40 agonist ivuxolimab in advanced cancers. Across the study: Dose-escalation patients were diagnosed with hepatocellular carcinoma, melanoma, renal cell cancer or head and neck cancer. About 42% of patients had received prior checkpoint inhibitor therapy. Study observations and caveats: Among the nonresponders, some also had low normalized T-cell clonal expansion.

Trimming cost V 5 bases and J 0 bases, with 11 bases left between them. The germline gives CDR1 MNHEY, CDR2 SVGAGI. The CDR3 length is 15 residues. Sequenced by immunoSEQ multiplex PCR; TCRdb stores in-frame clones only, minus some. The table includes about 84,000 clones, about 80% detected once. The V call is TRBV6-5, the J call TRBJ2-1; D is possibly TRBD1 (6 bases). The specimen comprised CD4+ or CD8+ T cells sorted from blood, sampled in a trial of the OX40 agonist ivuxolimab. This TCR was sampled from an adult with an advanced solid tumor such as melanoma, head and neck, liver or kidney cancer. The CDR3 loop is CASSPQQGSYNEQFF. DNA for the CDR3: TGTGCCAGCAGTCCCCAACAGGGCTCCTACAATGAGCAGTTCTTC.